Listed below are T cell receptor beta chains from one sample, sequenced in a study of blood T cell repertoires in COVID-19. Repertoires were generated with immunoSEQ multiplex PCR, while TCRdb's copy carries only in-frame clones and drops some. The sample contains around 180,000 clones, less than 85% of which appear only once. The source material was peripheral blood. These receptors originate from a woman older than 75 with active or convalescent COVID-19. Each CDR3 is given with its conserved first and last residue. A D gene is named only where the DNA matches it firmly. For some rows the clone size is stated as once, few or many, or as a class when expanded; others skip it.

clone size	V gene	J gene	D gene	CDR3 DNA	CDR3 protein
NA	TRBV5-4	TRBJ2-1	NA	TGTGCCAGCAGCGACGGGACAAACTCCTACAATGAGCAGTTCTTC	CASSDGTNSYNEQFF
few	TRBV7-9	TRBJ1-1	NA	TGTGCCAGCAGCTTACCAGGGGACACTGAAGCTTTCTTT	CASSLPGDTEAFF
NA	TRBV6-1	TRBJ2-7	NA	TGTGCCAGCAGTGATCGGCAGGGGTACTACGAGCAGTACTTC	CASSDRQGYYEQYF
NA	TRBV5-4	TRBJ2-2	NA	TGTGCCAGCAGCTTGGGCGAGCAGCGCAACACCGGGGAGCTGTTTTTT	CASSLGEQRNTGELFF
NA	TRBV24-1	TRBJ2-1	TRBD1	TGTGCCACAAGTGTGACAGGGATCAACAATGAGCAGTTCTTC	CATSVTGINNEQFF
NA	TRBV5-1	TRBJ2-3	TRBD2	TGCGCCAGCAGCGTCGGGACTAGCGGGGCAGATACGCAGTATTTT	CASSVGTSGADTQYF
NA	TRBV5-1	TRBJ1-2	TRBD1	TGCGCCAGCAGCGGACAGGGACAGAACTATGGCTACACCTTC	CASSGQGQNYGYTF
NA	TRBV7-9	TRBJ2-7	NA	TGTGCCAGCAGCTTCATCCCTAGCGCCCTACAGGACGAGCAGTACTTC	CASSFIPSALQDEQYF
NA	TRBV28	TRBJ2-6	NA	TGTGCCACCACCCAGGGATCTGGGGCCAACGTCCTGACTTTC	CATTQGSGANVLTF
NA	TRBV24-1	TRBJ2-1	TRBD2	TGTGCCACCTCTGGAAGGACTAGCGGGGTCCTCGGCAATGAGCAGTTCTTC	CATSGRTSGVLGNEQFF
NA	TRBV10-3	TRBJ2-7	TRBD2	TGTGCCATCAGTGAGCTGGCGGGAGCCCCCTACGAGCAGTACTTC	CAISELAGAPYEQYF
NA	TRBV5-1	TRBJ2-1	TRBD2	TGCGCCAGCAGGCAATTTGCCCCCCCCGGAGCGGGAGTATTTTACAATGAGCAGTTCTTC	CASRQFAPPGAGVFYNEQFF
NA	TRBV18	TRBJ1-6	NA	TGTGCCAGCTCACCTTTCACGGGTTATAATTCACCCCTCCACTTT	CASSPFTGYNSPLHF
NA	TRBV5-1	TRBJ2-1	TRBD2	TGCGCCAGCCGCAACGGACTAGCGGGAGTGGATGAGCAGTTCTTC	CASRNGLAGVDEQFF
NA	TRBV7-3	TRBJ1-2	NA	TGTGCCAGCAGCCCCGGAGGGGGGGCTAACTATGGCTACACCTTC	CASSPGGGANYGYTF
NA	TRBV11-1	TRBJ2-1	TRBD1	TGTGCCAGCAGTACACCGGGACAGATCTACAATGAGCAGTTCTTC	CASSTPGQIYNEQFF
NA	TRBV18	TRBJ1-1	TRBD1	TGTGCCAGCTCACCACGGCGGGACAGCGGCCTGGGTACTGAAGCTTTCTTT	CASSPRRDSGLGTEAFF
NA	TRBV28	TRBJ1-5	NA	TGTGCCAGCAGTCCCCTTTCCAGGGACAATCAGCCCCAGCATTTT	CASSPLSRDNQPQHF
NA	TRBV19	TRBJ1-2	NA	TGTGCCAGTAGTGCCAGATTTAACTATGGCTACACCTTC	CASSARFNYGYTF
NA	TRBV28	TRBJ1-4	NA	TGTGCCGGCAGCCTAGGTGGTAGCTTGGAAAAACTGTTTTTT	CAGSLGGSLEKLFF
NA	TRBV6-5	TRBJ1-1	NA	TGTGCCAGCAGTCTGTATGACACTGAAGCTTTCTTT	CASSLYDTEAFF
NA	TRBV29-1	TRBJ1-4	NA	TGCAGCGTTACCGGTGGTAGCCGGGAAAAACTGTTTTTT	CSVTGGSREKLFF
NA	TRBV4-2	TRBJ1-4	TRBD1	TGTGCCAGCAGCCCGGGGACGGACGGACGGACAGGAGCACATACTAATGAAAAACTGTTTTTT	CASSPGTDGRTGAHTNEKLFF
few	TRBV3-1/TRBV3-2	TRBJ2-1	TRBD2	TGTGCCAGCAGCCCTGTCTGGGGGGGGAATGAGCAGTTCTTC	CASSPVWGGNEQFF
NA	TRBV5-1	TRBJ2-7	NA	TGCGCCAGCAGCTTGGAGGTAGACGGAGCGGAGCAGTACTTC	CASSLEVDGAEQYF
NA	TRBV5-1	TRBJ2-7	NA	TGCGCCAGCAGCTTGGTACAGGGCATCTACGAGCAGTACTTC	CASSLVQGIYEQYF
NA	TRBV5-1	TRBJ1-2	NA	TGCGCCAGCAGCTTGGCCGGAGGGGAAGGCTACACCTTC	CASSLAGGEGYTF